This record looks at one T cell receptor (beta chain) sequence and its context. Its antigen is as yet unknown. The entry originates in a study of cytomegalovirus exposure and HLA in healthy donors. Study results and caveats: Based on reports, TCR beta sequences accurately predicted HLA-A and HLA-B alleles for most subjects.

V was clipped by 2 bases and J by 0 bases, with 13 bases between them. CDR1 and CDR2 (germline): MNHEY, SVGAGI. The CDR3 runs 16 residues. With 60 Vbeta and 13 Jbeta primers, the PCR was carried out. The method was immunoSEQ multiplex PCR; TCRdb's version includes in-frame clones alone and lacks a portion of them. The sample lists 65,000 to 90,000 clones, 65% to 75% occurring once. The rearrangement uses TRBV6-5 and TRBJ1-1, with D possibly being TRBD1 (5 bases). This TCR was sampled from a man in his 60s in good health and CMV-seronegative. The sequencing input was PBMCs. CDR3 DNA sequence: TGTGCCAGCAGTTACCGGGTACGGGGGGTGAACACTGAAGCTTTCTTT. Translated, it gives CASSYRVRGVNTEAFF.